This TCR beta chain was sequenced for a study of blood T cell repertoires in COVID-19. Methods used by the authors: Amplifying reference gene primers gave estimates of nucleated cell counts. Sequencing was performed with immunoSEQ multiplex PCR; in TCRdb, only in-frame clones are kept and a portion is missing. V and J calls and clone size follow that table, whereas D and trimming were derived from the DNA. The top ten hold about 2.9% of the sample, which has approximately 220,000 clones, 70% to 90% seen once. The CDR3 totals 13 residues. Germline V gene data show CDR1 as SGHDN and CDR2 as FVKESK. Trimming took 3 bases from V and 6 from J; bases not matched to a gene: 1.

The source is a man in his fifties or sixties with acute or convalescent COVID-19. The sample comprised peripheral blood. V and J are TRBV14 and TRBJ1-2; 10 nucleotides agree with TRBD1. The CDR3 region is CASSQDRGNGYTF. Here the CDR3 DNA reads TGTGCCAGCAGCCAGGACAGGGGGAATGGCTACACCTTC.